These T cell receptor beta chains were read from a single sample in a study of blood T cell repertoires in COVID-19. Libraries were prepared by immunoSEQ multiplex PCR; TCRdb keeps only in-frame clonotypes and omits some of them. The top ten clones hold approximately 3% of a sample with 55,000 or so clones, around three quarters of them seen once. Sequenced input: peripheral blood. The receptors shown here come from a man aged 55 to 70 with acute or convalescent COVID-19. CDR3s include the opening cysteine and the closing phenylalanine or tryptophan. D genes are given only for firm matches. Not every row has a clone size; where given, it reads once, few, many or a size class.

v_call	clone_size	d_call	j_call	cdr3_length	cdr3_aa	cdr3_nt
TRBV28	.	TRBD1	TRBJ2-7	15	CASSRWGQGNLEQYF	TGTGCCAGCAGCCGCTGGGGACAGGGAAACCTCGAGCAGTACTTC
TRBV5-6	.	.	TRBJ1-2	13	CASSLVGVGGYTF	TGTGCCAGCAGCTTGGTAGGGGTAGGGGGCTACACCTTC
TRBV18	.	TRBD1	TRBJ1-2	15	CASSPGTGTDYGYTF	TGTGCCAGCTCACCCGGGACAGGGACAGACTATGGCTACACCTTC
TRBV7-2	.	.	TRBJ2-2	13	CASSLSRAGELFF	TGTGCCAGCAGCTTATCCAGGGCCGGGGAGCTGTTTTTT
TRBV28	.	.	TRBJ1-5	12	CASSPVKRPQHF	TGTGCCAGCAGTCCTGTGAAGAGGCCCCAGCATTTT
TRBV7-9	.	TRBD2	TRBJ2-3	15	CASSPIAGSTDTQYF	TGTGCCAGCAGCCCAATAGCGGGTAGCACAGATACGCAGTATTTT
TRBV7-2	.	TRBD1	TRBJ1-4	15	CASSLVWDRDEKLFF	TGTGCCAGCAGCTTAGTGTGGGACAGGGATGAAAAACTGTTTTTT
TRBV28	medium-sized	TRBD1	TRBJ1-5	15	CASSSGQGSYEPQHF	TGTGCCAGCAGTTCCGGACAGGGGTCATACGAGCCCCAGCATTTT
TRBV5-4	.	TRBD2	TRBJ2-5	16	CASSLTSGGSQETQYF	TGTGCCAGCAGCCTTACTAGCGGGGGGTCCCAAGAGACCCAGTACTTC
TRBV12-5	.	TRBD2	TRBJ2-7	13	CASGPEGGTEQYF	TGTGCTAGTGGTCCGGAGGGAGGGACCGAGCAGTACTTC
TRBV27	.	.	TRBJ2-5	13	CASSWAFQETQYF	TGTGCCAGCAGTTGGGCCTTCCAAGAGACCCAGTACTTC
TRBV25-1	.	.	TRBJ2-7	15	CASSEAGAGVYEQYF	TGTGCCAGCAGTGAAGCAGGGGCGGGGGTCTACGAGCAGTACTTC
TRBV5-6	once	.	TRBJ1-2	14	CASSLGGPDYGYTF	TGTGCCAGCAGCCTGGGAGGGCCTGACTATGGCTACACCTTC
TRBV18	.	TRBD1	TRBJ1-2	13	CASSDRGHYGYTF	TGTGCCAGCTCTGACAGGGGGCACTATGGCTACACCTTC
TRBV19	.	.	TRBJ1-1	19	CASTPRPLRRQSLGTEAFF	TGTGCCAGTACCCCAAGGCCGCTCCGTAGACAGTCCCTTGGGACTGAAGCTTTCTTT
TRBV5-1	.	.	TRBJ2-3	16	CASSPSERSSTDTQYF	TGCGCCAGCAGCCCCTCGGAGCGGTCAAGCACAGATACGCAGTATTTT
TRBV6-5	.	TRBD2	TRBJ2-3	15	CASGEGFSSTDTQYF	TGTGCCAGCGGGGAGGGCTTTTCTAGCACAGATACGCAGTATTTT
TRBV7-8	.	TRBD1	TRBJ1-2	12	CASSRDSYGYTF	TGTGCCAGCAGCCGGGACAGTTATGGCTACACCTTC
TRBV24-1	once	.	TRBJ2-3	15	CATSDSRTGGDTQYF	TGTGCCACCAGTGACTCCCGGACGGGCGGGGATACGCAGTATTTT
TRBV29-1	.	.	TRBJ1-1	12	CSVVAMNTEAFF	TGCAGCGTTGTGGCAATGAACACTGAAGCTTTCTTT
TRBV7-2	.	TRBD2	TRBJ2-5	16	CASSLVQRGAQETQYF	TGTGCCAGCAGCTTAGTACAGCGGGGGGCGCAAGAGACCCAGTACTTC
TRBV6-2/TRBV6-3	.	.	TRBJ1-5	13	CASSYSSGQPQHF	TGTGCCAGCAGTTACTCGTCAGGTCAGCCCCAGCATTTT
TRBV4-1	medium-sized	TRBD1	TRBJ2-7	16	CASSHPWTGEGYEQYF	TGCGCCAGCAGCCACCCCTGGACAGGGGAGGGCTACGAGCAGTACTTC
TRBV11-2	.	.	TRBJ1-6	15	CASRPGRAHSSPLHF	TGTGCCAGCAGACCCGGCAGGGCTCATAGTTCACCCCTCCACTTT
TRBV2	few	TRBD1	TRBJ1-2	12	CASRGQDNGYTF	TGTGCCAGCAGGGGACAGGATAATGGCTACACCTTC
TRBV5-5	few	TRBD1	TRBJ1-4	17	CASSLGAGGARNEKLFF	TGTGCCAGCAGCTTGGGGGCAGGGGGCGCCCGGAATGAAAAACTGTTTTTT
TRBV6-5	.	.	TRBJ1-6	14	CASRPLRDNSPLHF	TGTGCCAGCAGGCCGTTACGCGATAATTCACCCCTCCACTTT
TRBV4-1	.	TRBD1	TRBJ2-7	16	CASSQPQGRTPYEQYF	TGCGCCAGCAGCCAACCACAGGGGCGAACACCCTACGAGCAGTACTTC
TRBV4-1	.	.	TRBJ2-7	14	CASSRSDSSYEQYF	TGCGCCAGCAGCCGATCGGACAGTTCCTACGAGCAGTACTTC
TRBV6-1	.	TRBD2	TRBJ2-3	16	CASSEGTSGFTDTQYF	TGTGCCAGCAGTGAAGGGACTAGCGGTTTCACAGATACGCAGTATTTT
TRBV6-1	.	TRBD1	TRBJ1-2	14	CASGDRAAAGGYTF	TGTGCCAGCGGTGACAGGGCCGCGGCCGGCGGCTACACCTTC
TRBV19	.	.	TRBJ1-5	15	CASTSGIFSNQPQHF	TGTGCCAGTACATCAGGGATTTTTAGCAATCAGCCCCAGCATTTT
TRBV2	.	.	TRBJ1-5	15	CASTRDSGSDQPQHF	TGTGCCAGCACCCGGGACTCCGGTTCCGATCAGCCCCAGCATTTT